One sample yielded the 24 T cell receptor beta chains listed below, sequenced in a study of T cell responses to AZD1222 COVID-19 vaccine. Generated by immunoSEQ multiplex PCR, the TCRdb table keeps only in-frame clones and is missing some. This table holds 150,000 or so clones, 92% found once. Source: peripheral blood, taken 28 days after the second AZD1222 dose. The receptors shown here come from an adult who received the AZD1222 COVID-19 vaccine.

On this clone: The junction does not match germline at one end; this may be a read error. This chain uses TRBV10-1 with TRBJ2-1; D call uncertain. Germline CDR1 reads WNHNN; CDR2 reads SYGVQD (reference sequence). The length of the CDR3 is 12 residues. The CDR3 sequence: CASSGSYNEQFF. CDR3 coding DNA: TGCGCCAGTAGTGGGTCCTACAATGAGCAGTTCTTC.

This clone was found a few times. The CDR3 bases are TGTGCCAGCAGTTTACTGGGGGCTGAAAATTCACCCCTCCACTTT. As protein: CASSLLGAENSPLHF. The chain uses TRBV27 and TRBJ1-6; D possibly corresponds to TRBD1 (6 bases). The CDR3 length is 15 residues. Per the germline V gene, CDR1 is MNHEY and CDR2 is SMNVEV (reference sequence). The ends were cut back, 2 bases at V and 7 bases at J, with 12 bases in the middle.

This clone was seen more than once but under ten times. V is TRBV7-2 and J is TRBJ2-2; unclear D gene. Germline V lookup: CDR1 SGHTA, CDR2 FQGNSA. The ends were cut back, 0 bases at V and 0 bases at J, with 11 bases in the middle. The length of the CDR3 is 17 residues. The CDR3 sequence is CASSLAPRHANTGELFF. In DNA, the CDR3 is TGTGCCAGCAGCTTAGCCCCACGGCACGCGAACACCGGGGAGCTGTTTTTT. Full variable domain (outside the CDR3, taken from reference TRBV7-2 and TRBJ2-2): GAGVSQSPSNKVTEKGKDVELRCDPISGHTALYWYRQSLGQGLEFLIYFQGNSAPDKSGLPSDRFSAERTGGSVSTLTIQRTQQEDSAVYLCASSLAPRHANTGELFFGEGSRLTVL.

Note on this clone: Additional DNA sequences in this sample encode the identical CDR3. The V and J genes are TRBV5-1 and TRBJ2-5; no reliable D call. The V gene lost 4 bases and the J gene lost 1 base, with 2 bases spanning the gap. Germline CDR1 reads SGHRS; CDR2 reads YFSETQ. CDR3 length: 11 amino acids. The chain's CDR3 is CASSVQETQYF. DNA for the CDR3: TGCGCCAGCAGCGTCCAAGAGACCCAGTACTTC.

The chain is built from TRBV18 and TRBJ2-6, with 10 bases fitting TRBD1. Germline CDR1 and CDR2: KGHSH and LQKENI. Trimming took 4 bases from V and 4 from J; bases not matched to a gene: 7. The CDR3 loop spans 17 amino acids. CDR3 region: CASSRTGGGVGANVLTF. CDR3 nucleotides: TGTGCCAGCTCACGGACAGGGGGAGGAGTAGGGGCCAACGTCCTGACTTTC.

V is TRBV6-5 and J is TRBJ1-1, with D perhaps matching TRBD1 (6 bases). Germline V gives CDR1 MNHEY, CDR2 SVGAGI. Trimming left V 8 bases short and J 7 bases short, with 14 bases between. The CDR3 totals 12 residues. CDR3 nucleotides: TGTGCCAGCGGAAGGGGGAACGGTGAAGCTTTCTTT. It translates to CASGRGNGEAFF.

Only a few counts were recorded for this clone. DNA for the CDR3: TGCAGTGCCCCAGGGTTGGCTTTCTTT. This sequence encodes CSAPGLAFF. V gene TRBV20-1 combines with J gene TRBJ1-1; the D gene is possibly TRBD1 (5 bases). This CDR3 has 9 residues. Looked up from germline, CDR1 is DFQATT and CDR2 is SNEGSKA (reference sequence). V lost 6 bases, J lost 11 bases, and 10 bases lay in between.

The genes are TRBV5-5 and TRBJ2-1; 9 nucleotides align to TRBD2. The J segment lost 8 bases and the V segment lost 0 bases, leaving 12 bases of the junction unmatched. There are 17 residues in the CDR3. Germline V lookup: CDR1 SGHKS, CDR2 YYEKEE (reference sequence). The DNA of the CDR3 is TGTGCCAGCAGCTTGGTCTCTGCGGGAGGGCCCTTCCATGAGCAGTTCTTC. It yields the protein CASSLVSAGGPFHEQFF.

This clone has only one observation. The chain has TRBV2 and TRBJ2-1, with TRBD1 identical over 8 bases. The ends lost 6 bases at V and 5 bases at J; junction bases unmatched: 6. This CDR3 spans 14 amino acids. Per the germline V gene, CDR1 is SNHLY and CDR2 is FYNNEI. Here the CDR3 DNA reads TGTGCCAGCAGGACAGGGGATCTTAACAATGAGCAGTTCTTC. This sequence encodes CASRTGDLNNEQFF.

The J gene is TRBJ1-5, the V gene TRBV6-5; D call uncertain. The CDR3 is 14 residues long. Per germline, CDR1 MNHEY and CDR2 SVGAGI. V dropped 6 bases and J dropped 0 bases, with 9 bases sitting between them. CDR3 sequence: CASRAGDSNQPQHF. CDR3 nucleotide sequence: TGTGCCAGCAGGGCAGGAGATAGCAATCAGCCCCAGCATTTT.

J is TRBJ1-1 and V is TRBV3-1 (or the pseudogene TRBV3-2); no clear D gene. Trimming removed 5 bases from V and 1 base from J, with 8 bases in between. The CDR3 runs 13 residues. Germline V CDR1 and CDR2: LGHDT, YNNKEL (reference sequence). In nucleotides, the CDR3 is TGTGCCAGCAGCGGCGACGGGAACACTGAAGCTTTCTTT. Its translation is CASSGDGNTEAFF.

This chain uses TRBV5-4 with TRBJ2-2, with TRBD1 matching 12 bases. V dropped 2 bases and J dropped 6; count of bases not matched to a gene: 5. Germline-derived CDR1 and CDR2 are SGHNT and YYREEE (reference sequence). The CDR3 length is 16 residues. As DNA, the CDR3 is TGTGCCAGCAGCTTCTCGGGACAGGGGGCGCCCGGGGAGCTGTTTTTT. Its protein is CASSFSGQGAPGELFF.

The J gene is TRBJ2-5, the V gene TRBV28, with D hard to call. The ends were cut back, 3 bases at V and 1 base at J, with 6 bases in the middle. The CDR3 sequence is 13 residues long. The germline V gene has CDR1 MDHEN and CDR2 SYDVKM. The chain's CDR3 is CASSFQLQETQYF. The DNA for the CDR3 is TGTGCCAGCAGTTTCCAGCTCCAAGAGACCCAGTACTTC. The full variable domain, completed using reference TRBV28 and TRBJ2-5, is DVKVTQSSRYLVKRTGEKVFLECVQDMDHENMFWYRQDPGLGLRLIYFSYDVKMKEKGDIPEGYSVSREKKERFSLILESASTNQTSMYLCASSFQLQETQYFGPGTRLLVL.

DNA for the CDR3: TGTGCCAGCAGCGCGCTCGGGACTTCCCAGGACGAGCAGTTCTTC. It translates to CASSALGTSQDEQFF. The gene calls are TRBV9 and TRBJ2-1, with D possibly matching TRBD2 (6 bases). The CDR3 is 15 residues long. CDR1 SGDLS and CDR2 YYNGEE come from the germline V gene. Deletions cut 3 bases from V and 10 bases from J, with 20 bases between.

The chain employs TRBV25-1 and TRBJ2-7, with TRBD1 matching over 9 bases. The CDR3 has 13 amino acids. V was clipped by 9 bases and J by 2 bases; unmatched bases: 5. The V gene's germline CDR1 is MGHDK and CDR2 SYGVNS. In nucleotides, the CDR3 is TGTGCCAGTTCCGGGACAGGGACCTACGAGCAGTACTTC. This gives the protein CASSGTGTYEQYF.

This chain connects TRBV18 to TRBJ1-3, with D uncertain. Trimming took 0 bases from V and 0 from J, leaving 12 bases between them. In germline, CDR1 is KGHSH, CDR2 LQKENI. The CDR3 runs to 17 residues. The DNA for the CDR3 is TGTGCCAGCTCACCACCTGGCAGCTACTCCTCTGGAAACACCATATATTTT. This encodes CASSPPGSYSSGNTIYF.

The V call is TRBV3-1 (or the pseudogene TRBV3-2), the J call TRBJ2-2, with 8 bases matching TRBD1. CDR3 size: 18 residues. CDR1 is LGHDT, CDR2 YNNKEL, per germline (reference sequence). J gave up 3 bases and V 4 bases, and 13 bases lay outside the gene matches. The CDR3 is CASSPTRRGQGDTGELFF. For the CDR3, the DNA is TGTGCCAGCAGCCCCACGCGGAGAGGACAGGGCGACACCGGGGAGCTGTTTTTT.

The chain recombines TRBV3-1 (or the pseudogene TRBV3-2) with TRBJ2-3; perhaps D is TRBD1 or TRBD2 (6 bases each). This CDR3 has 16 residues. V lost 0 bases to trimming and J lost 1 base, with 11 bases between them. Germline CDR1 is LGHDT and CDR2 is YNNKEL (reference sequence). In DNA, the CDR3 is TGTGCCAGCAGCCAAGATCCTCGGGGGCGCACAGATACGCAGTATTTT. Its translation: CASSQDPRGRTDTQYF.

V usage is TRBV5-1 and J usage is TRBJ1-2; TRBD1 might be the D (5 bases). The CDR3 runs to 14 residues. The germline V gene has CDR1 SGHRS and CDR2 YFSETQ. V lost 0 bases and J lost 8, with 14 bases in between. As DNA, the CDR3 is TGCGCCAGCAGCTTGGGTCAGGGAGGCGGCGGCTACACCTTC. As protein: CASSLGQGGGGYTF.

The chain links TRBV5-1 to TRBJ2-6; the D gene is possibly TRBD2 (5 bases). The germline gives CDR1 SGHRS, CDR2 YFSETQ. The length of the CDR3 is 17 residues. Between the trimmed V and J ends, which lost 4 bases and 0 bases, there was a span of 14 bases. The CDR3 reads CASSPRREISGANVLTF. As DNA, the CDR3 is TGCGCCAGCAGCCCGCGCCGGGAAATCTCTGGGGCCAACGTCCTGACTTTC.

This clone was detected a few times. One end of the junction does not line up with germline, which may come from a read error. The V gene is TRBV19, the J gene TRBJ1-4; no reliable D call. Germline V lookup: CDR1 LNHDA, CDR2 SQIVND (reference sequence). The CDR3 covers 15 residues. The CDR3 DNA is TGTGCCAGTAGTCCCTCGGGCGCTACTAATTATGACATTGATTTT. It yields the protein CASSPSGATNYDIDF.

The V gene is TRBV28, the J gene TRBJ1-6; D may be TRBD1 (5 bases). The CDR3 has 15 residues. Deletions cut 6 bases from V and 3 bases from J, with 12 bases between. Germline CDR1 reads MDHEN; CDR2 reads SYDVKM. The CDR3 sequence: CASRKGVGYNSPLHF. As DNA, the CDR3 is TGTGCCAGCAGAAAAGGGGTTGGCTATAATTCACCCCTCCACTTT.

CDR3 coding DNA: TGTGCCAGCAGTCAATATTTAAGTGGGAACACCGGGGAGCTGTTTTTT. This gives the protein CASSQYLSGNTGELFF. The chain joins TRBV6-4 to TRBJ2-2; no reliable D call. CDR1 and CDR2 (germline): MRHNA, SNTAGT. Trimming left V 5 bases short and J 1 base short, with 14 bases between. This CDR3 region has 16 residues.

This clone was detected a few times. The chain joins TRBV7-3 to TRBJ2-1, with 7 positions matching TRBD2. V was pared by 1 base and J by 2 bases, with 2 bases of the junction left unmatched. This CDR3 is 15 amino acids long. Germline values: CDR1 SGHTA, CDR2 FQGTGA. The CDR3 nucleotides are TGTGCCAGCAGCTTAAGGGCGGGAGCCTACAATGAGCAGTTCTTC. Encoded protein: CASSLRAGAYNEQFF.